Below are 21 T cell receptor beta chains sequenced from a single sample in a study of cytomegalovirus exposure and HLA in healthy donors. 60 Vbeta and 13 Jbeta primers were used in PCR. TCRdb's copy holds only in-frame clones and misses some; the assay was immunoSEQ multiplex PCR. The sample comprises tens of thousands of clones, about three quarters of which are singletons, and approximately 3.2% rests with the top ten. The source material was PBMCs. These receptors were obtained from a woman aged 25 to 39 in good health and CMV-seronegative.

V and J are TRBV7-9 and TRBJ1-5; D is ambiguous. V was trimmed by 0 bases and J by 5 bases, leaving 14 bases between them. The CDR3 is made up of 16 amino acids. Germline CDR1 SEHNR, CDR2 FQNEAQ (reference sequence). The CDR3 DNA reads TGTGCCAGCAGCTTAGCTCTCGGTACTGAAGATCAGCCCCAGCATTTT. It codes for CASSLALGTEDQPQHF.

The CDR3 sequence: CSVGTGINQPQHF. In DNA form, the CDR3 reads TGCAGCGTGGGGACAGGGATCAATCAGCCCCAGCATTTT. The V and J genes are TRBV29-1 and TRBJ1-5, with 9 bases matching TRBD1. The CDR3 is made up of 13 amino acids. The V gene's germline CDR1 is SQVTM and CDR2 ANQGSEA. Trimming removed 6 bases from V and 3 bases from J; junction bases left unmatched: 3.

The chain combines TRBV30 with TRBJ2-1, with no clear D. Per the germline V gene, CDR1 is GTSNPN and CDR2 is SVGIG (reference sequence). CDR3 length: 13 residues. V was cut by 3 bases and J by 4 bases, with 10 bases left in between. The CDR3 protein is CAWRATDYNEQFF. In DNA form, the CDR3 reads TGTGCCTGGAGAGCGACCGATTACAATGAGCAGTTCTTC.

This chain uses TRBV5-1 with TRBJ2-7; weak D call: TRBD2 (6 bases). V lost 0 bases, J lost 3 bases, and 13 bases lay in between. Germline values: CDR1 SGHRS, CDR2 YFSETQ. This CDR3 is built from 15 residues. CDR3 in amino acids: CASSLGWADYYEQYF. CDR3 sequence (DNA): TGCGCCAGCAGCTTGGGCTGGGCGGACTACTACGAGCAGTACTTC.

The rearrangement links TRBV2 to TRBJ1-5, with TRBD1 identical over 9 bases. The CDR3 contains 15 residues. Unmatched junction bases numbered 12, after V lost 8 bases and J lost 7 bases. CDR1 and CDR2 from the germline V gene are SNHLY and FYNNEI. The CDR3 protein is CASRSEGTGPQPQHF. The CDR3 DNA sequence: TGTGCCAGCCGGTCGGAAGGGACAGGGCCCCAGCCCCAGCATTTT.

The chain uses TRBV6-5 and TRBJ1-3; D gene ambiguous. The CDR3 loop spans 13 amino acids. V was trimmed by 8 bases and J by 4 bases, leaving 12 bases between them. CDR1 and CDR2 from the germline V gene are MNHEY and SVGAGI. CDR3 loop: CASRRPGGNTIYF. CDR3 nucleotide sequence: TGTGCCAGCCGCAGACCAGGAGGAAACACCATATATTTT.

The J gene is TRBJ2-1, the V gene TRBV29-1, with TRBD2 matching over 13 bases. Germline CDR1 is SQVTM and CDR2 is ANQGSEA. CDR3 size: 14 residues. The junction had 4 bases not matched to a gene; V was cut back by 4 bases and J by 7 bases. The CDR3 DNA reads TGCAGCGTTGGGGGGACTAGCGGGAAAAATGAGCAGTTCTTC. It codes for CSVGGTSGKNEQFF.

The V and J genes are TRBV5-1 and TRBJ1-4; D not certain. This CDR3 contains 16 residues. Germline loops: CDR1 SGHRS, CDR2 YFSETQ. V gave up 4 bases and J gave up 6 bases, with 19 bases separating them. Here the CDR3 DNA reads TGCGCCAGCAGCCCGACTGGTACGGGGAAGTATGAAAAACTGTTTTTT. This sequence encodes CASSPTGTGKYEKLFF.

The chain carries TRBV11-2 and TRBJ2-3; D is uncertain. Germline lookup yields CDR1 SGHAT and CDR2 FQNNGV. The V and J ends lost 1 base and 4 bases respectively, with 9 bases between them. The CDR3 runs 14 residues. This CDR3 is CASSLARRADTQYF. CDR3 DNA: TGTGCCAGCAGCTTAGCCAGACGGGCAGATACGCAGTATTTT.

CDR3 DNA sequence: TGTGCCAGCCTAGACGGCTTCTACGAGCAGTACTTC. As protein: CASLDGFYEQYF. The chain links TRBV2 to TRBJ2-7; D is ambiguous. Trimming left V 8 bases short and J 3 bases short, with 11 bases between. This CDR3 comprises 12 residues. Germline CDR1 is SNHLY and CDR2 is FYNNEI. The full variable domain, rest sourced from reference TRBV2 and TRBJ2-7, is EPEVTQTPSHQVTQMGQEVILRCVPISNHLYFYWYRQILGQKVEFLVSFYNNEISEKSEIFDDQFSVERPDGSNFTLKIRSTKLEDSAMYFCASLDGFYEQYFGPGTRLTVT.

This clone was observed a single time. V and J are TRBV7-7 and TRBJ2-7; possible D gene TRBD1, 6 bases. This CDR3 is built from 14 residues. V was pared by 3 bases and J by 3 bases, with 12 bases between. Per germline, CDR1 SSHAT and CDR2 FNYEAQ (reference sequence). CDR3 loop: CASSLESGDYEQYF. The CDR3 DNA is TGTGCCAGCAGCTTGGAGTCAGGGGACTACGAGCAGTACTTC. The entire variable domain, with the rest obtained from reference TRBV7-7 and TRBJ2-7, is as follows: GAGVSQSPRYKVTKRGQDVTLRCDPISSHATLYWYQQALGQGPEFLTYFNYEAQPDKSGLPSDRFSAERPEGSISTLTIQRTEQRDSAMYRCASSLESGDYEQYFGPGTRLTVT.

The rearrangement uses TRBV6-5 and TRBJ2-7, with 7 bases matching TRBD1. The CDR3 runs 14 residues. V lost 6 bases, J lost 3 bases, and 8 bases stayed unmatched. Germline CDR1 is MNHEY and CDR2 is SVGAGI. The CDR3 reads CASSTGTVDYEQYF. The CDR3 DNA reads as TGTGCCAGCAGCACCGGGACAGTTGACTACGAGCAGTACTTC.

This clone showed up just once. CDR3 sequence (DNA): TGTGCCAGCAGCCGGGACATTGGCTACACCTTC. Its translation: CASSRDIGYTF. This sequence joins TRBV28 and TRBJ1-2; perhaps TRBD1 as D (6 bases). V lost 6 bases and J lost 7, with 9 bases in between. Germline-derived CDR1 and CDR2 are MDHEN and SYDVKM. CDR3 size: 11 residues.

As for this clone: Different DNA sequences within this sample yield the same CDR3. V is TRBV6-1 and J is TRBJ1-4; D unresolved. The CDR3 has 15 amino acids. Germline-derived CDR1 and CDR2 are MNHNS and SASEGT. Trimming left V 0 bases short and J 6 bases short, with 11 bases between. The CDR3 protein is CASSEAGQYYEKLFF. The CDR3 coding sequence is TGTGCCAGCAGTGAAGCTGGGCAGTACTATGAAAAACTGTTTTTT.

The chain is built from TRBV29-1 and TRBJ2-6; TRBD2 agrees at 7 bases. Germline values: CDR1 SQVTM, CDR2 ANQGSEA. With V trimmed by 3 bases and J by 0 bases, 8 bases remained unmatched. CDR3 length: 17 amino acids. The CDR3 coding sequence is TGCAGCGTTGAGGTCTGGACTAGTGGCTCTGGGGCCAACGTCCTGACTTTC. This codes for CSVEVWTSGSGANVLTF.

This chain joins TRBV5-1 and TRBJ1-1, with 8 bases identical to TRBD1. This CDR3 is built from 16 residues. V gave up 4 bases and J gave up 0 bases; unmatched junction bases: 8. Germline CDR1 is SGHRS and CDR2 is YFSETQ. The CDR3: CASSQGGDRLNTEAFF. The CDR3 nucleotides read TGCGCCAGCAGCCAAGGGGGGGACAGGCTGAACACTGAAGCTTTCTTT.

The chain uses TRBV5-1 and TRBJ1-1; 7 nucleotides align to TRBD1. V was pared by 4 bases and J by 3 bases, with 3 bases of the junction left unmatched. This CDR3 has 13 residues. The germline CDR1 and CDR2 sequences are SGHRS and YFSETQ. The CDR3 sequence is CASSLDRDTEAFF. CDR3 sequence (DNA): TGCGCCAGCAGCCTAGACAGGGACACTGAAGCTTTCTTT.

The rearrangement uses TRBV7-6 and TRBJ2-5; D is uncertain. This CDR3 has 13 amino acids. CDR1 and CDR2 from the germline V gene are SGHVS and FNYEAQ. V was shortened by 5 bases and J by 2 bases, with 9 bases between the two germline ends. The CDR3 loop is CASSLPFQETQYF. CDR3 nucleotide sequence: TGTGCCAGCAGCCTTCCGTTTCAAGAGACCCAGTACTTC.

The table lists this clone with a few counts. The V gene is TRBV11-3, the J gene TRBJ2-6; D ambiguous. Germline V CDR1 and CDR2: SGHNT, YENEEA. V was trimmed by 3 bases and J by 1 base, leaving 13 bases between them. CDR3 size: 17 residues. The CDR3 nucleotides read TGTGCCAGCAGCTTGCTAGGTCGAAAATCTGGGGCCAACGTCCTGACTTTC. The encoded protein is CASSLLGRKSGANVLTF.

The genes are TRBV28 and TRBJ1-2, with 7 bases lining up with TRBD1. The CDR3 extends over 12 amino acids. V was pared by 10 bases and J by 4 bases, with 6 bases of the junction left unmatched. Looked up from germline, CDR1 is MDHEN and CDR2 is SYDVKM. The DNA for the CDR3 is TGTGCCACCCACGCAGGGGGCTATGGCTACACCTTC. This codes for CATHAGGYGYTF.

Here the CDR3 DNA reads TGTGCCAGCAGTTCTTACTACAGGGGAAAGAACGAGCAGTACTTC. It specifies CASSSYYRGKNEQYF. The chain recombines TRBV28 with TRBJ2-7, with 7 bases fitting TRBD1. The CDR3 spans 15 residues. V gave up 4 bases and J gave up 5 bases; unmatched junction bases: 11. The V gene's germline CDR1 is MDHEN and CDR2 SYDVKM.